This section outlines one TCR beta chain sequence together with its context. This table comes from immunoSEQ multiplex PCR, and its TCRdb copy is limited to in-frame clones, with some not included. The sample consists of approximately 120,000 clones, around 90% of them appearing once. This entry belongs to a study of T cell responses to AZD1222 COVID-19 vaccine. V lost 5 bases and J 5 bases, leaving 16 bases between the germline ends. The germline V gene encodes CDR1 SGHTA and CDR2 FQGTGA. This CDR3 comprises 15 residues. The rearrangement joins TRBV7-3 to TRBJ1-5, with D perhaps matching TRBD1 (6 bases). The sequencing used peripheral blood, collected on day 0 of AZD1222 vaccination. This TCR was sampled from an adult in good health. DNA for the CDR3: TGTGCCAGCAGCCCCCGGGGGCGGGGGGATCAGCCCCAGCATTTT. Translating gives CASSPRGRGDQPQHF. Based on the CDR3 plus reference TRBV7-3 and TRBJ1-5, the full variable domain is GAGVSQTPSNKVTEKGKYVELRCDPISGHTALYWYRQSLGQGPEFLIYFQGTGAADDSGLPNDRFFAVRPEGSVSTLKIQRTERGDSAVYLCASSPRGRGDQPQHFGDGTRLSIL.